This T cell receptor (beta chain) was recovered during a study of blood T cell repertoires in COVID-19 (dated by TCRdb to the early 2020s). A note on the overall study: Samples covering the acute and convalescent phases of COVID-19 were provided by collaborators in the United States, Italy and Spain. The material from the prospective study consisted of cDNA or gDNA derived from T cells, B-cell-depleted T cells, or PBMCs. The dataset comprised deeply sampled blood TCRbeta repertoires from subjects exposed to, actively infected with, or recovered from COVID-19. The repertoires were released in a freely available public database meant as a resource for research on the immune response to SARS-CoV-2. Samples were obtained from the ongoing ImmuneRACE study (first 160 participants) and from 1,254 subjects provided by 6 global collaborators. A de-identified subject ID, COVID-19 status, age in years and sex were almost always included in the sample metadata. HLA class I and class II types, where available, came from metadata supplied by the sample provider rather than from assay-based typing.

With respect to this clone: The clone's antigen remains unknown. Per-base quality was not reported, and no clone a single base away is much larger than it.

The immunoSEQ Assay, a bias-controlled multiplex PCR, was used to amplify TCRbeta CDR3 regions from genomic DNA. The source study handled its data this way. Within the assay, amplification of reference gene primers was used to estimate how many nucleated cells each sample contained. Sequence reads were collapsed and filtered to measure the absolute abundance of every unique TCRbeta CDR3 rearrangement. For each sample, productive Simpson clonality was calculated by taking the square root of Simpson's diversity index across productive rearrangements. As stored in TCRdb, this immuneACCESS dataset retains in-frame rearrangements with V and J assigned. A fraction of the clones does not appear; measured against another copy, unresolved V genes explain less than half of the discrepancy, and the remainder lacks a known reason. That table supplies the V and J calls and clone size; D and trimming were determined from the DNA. Counted in this sample were some 150,000 clones; about nine tenths of them appeared once. The ten biggest clones cover 2% to 2.5% of the sample.

Each collaborating institution followed its own protocols to collect whole blood in K2EDTA tubes. Collaborator samples were shipped for TCRbeta analysis as frozen whole blood, isolated PBMCs, or DNA extracted from either sample type. From a lookup of the germline V gene, CDR1 and CDR2 are SGHTA and FQGTGA. The V end loses 5 bases and the J end loses 6 bases, and a stretch of 14 bases separates them. From cysteine to phenylalanine, the CDR3 is 14 amino acids long. Solely the CDR3 DNA is kept, with 42 bases framed from the first base. What the authors observed across the whole study: The amount of clinical and demographic metadata varied by source and participant and was provided uncurated.

The rearranged segments are TRBV7-3 and TRBJ2-1, and the D gene may be TRBD2, 6 bases matching. The sequence came from a human donor in a cohort sampled during active COVID-19. Material for sequencing was peripheral blood. The DNA reads TGTGCCAGCAGCCCCGGGGGTGGTCTCAATGAGCAGTTCTTC. This is translated as CASSPGGGLNEQFF.